This T cell receptor beta chain comes out of a study of T cell responses to AZD1222 COVID-19 vaccine. Sequencing used immunoSEQ multiplex PCR; TCRdb keeps in-frame clones, though not all of them. Among approximately 99,000 clones, approximately 89% were seen once, and the ten largest hold 3% to 3.5%. On this clone itself: Antigen unknown.

The study's findings and limits: Only a handful of AZD1222 recipients, about six in all, had baseline seropositivity.

This clonotype originated in an adult in good health. The material was peripheral blood, obtained on day 0 of MenACWY control vaccination.

CDR3 region: CASTTTMGDDGYTF. In nucleotides, the CDR3 is TGTGCCAGCACTACAACCATGGGGGATGATGGCTACACCTTC. The rearrangement joins TRBV6-5 to TRBJ1-2; D is perhaps TRBD1 (5 bases). Trimming removed 7 bases at V and 6 bases at J, with 18 bases between. Germline CDR1 is MNHEY and CDR2 is SVGAGI. The CDR3 is made up of 14 amino acids.